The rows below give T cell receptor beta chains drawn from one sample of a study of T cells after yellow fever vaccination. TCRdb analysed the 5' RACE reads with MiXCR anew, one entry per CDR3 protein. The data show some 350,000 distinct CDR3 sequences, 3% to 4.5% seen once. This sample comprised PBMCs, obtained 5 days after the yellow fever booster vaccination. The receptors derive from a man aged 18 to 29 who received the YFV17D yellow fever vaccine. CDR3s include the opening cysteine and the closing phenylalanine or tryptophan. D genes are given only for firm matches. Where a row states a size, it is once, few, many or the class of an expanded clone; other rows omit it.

DNA: TGTGCCAGCAGTTATAGGCTAGCGGGGGCCAGGCAGTTCTTC; CDR3: CASSYRLAGARQFF; J: TRBJ2-1; length: 14; V: TRBV6-5; D: TRBD2; size: .
DNA: TGTGCCAGCAGACAGGGGGCGCGAGAAAAACTGTTTTTT; CDR3: CASRQGAREKLFF; J: TRBJ1-4; length: 13; V: TRBV12-3/TRBV12-4; D: TRBD1; size: many
DNA: TGCAGTGCTACAATTGGCTCCGGGACCCGCTCCTACAATGAGCAGTTCTTC; CDR3: CSATIGSGTRSYNEQFF; J: TRBJ2-1; length: 17; V: TRBV20-1; D: .; size: few
DNA: TGCGCCAGCAGCCAAGATCCTAGCGGGGGGGCCAGGGAGACCCAGTACTTC; CDR3: CASSQDPSGGARETQYF; J: TRBJ2-5; length: 17; V: TRBV4-3; D: TRBD2; size: many
DNA: TGTGCCAGCAGCCCCTATGGTGCGGGGGGACTGGAGACCCAGTACTTC; CDR3: CASSPYGAGGLETQYF; J: TRBJ2-5; length: 16; V: TRBV12-3/TRBV12-4; D: TRBD2; size: many
DNA: TGTGCCAGCAGCCCAGGGGGGGGACCGCCCTATGGCTACACCTTC; CDR3: CASSPGGGPPYGYTF; J: TRBJ1-2; length: 15; V: TRBV7-2; D: TRBD1; size: .
DNA: TGTGCCAGCAGTAGCCGGACAGGGGGCAGGGTTCTTCGGCCCCAGCATTTT; CDR3: CASSSRTGGRVLRPQHF; J: TRBJ1-5; length: 17; V: TRBV27; D: TRBD1; size: .
DNA: TGTGCCAGCAGCTCCCCGGGACTAGCGGGGGGGGGCTCTAGCACAGATACGCAGTATTTT; CDR3: CASSSPGLAGGGSSTDTQYF; J: TRBJ2-3; length: 20; V: TRBV5-4; D: TRBD2; size: .
DNA: TGTGCCAGCAGTTTTTTACTAGCGGGGGGGGAAGGCACAGATACGCAGTATTTT; CDR3: CASSFLLAGGEGTDTQYF; J: TRBJ2-3; length: 18; V: TRBV2; D: TRBD2; size: few
DNA: TGTGCCAGCGTGAGAAGAGGCAATCAGCCCCAGCATTTT; CDR3: CASVRRGNQPQHF; J: TRBJ1-5; length: 13; V: TRBV19; D: .; size: few
DNA: TGTGCCAGCAGTCGGTACAGGGGTTACACCGGGGAGCTGTTTTTT; CDR3: CASSRYRGYTGELFF; J: TRBJ2-2; length: 15; V: TRBV2; D: TRBD1; size: many
DNA: TGCAGTGCAACTAGCACAGAGACCCAGTACTTC; CDR3: CSATSTETQYF; J: TRBJ2-5; length: 11; V: TRBV20-1; D: .; size: few
DNA: TGTGCCAGCAGCTTTGGGCAGGGCAATGAGCAGTTCTTC; CDR3: CASSFGQGNEQFF; J: TRBJ2-1; length: 13; V: TRBV12-3/TRBV12-4; D: .; size: .
DNA: TGTGCCAGCAGTCGGGACAGCTACGCGGTGAGCTCCTATAATTCACCCCTCCACTTT; CDR3: CASSRDSYAVSSYNSPLHF; J: TRBJ1-6; length: 19; V: TRBV7-2; D: TRBD1; size: few
DNA: TGCGCCAGCGGGGGACGGGACAGGGACGGGAAGGATACGCAGTATTTT; CDR3: CASGGRDRDGKDTQYF; J: TRBJ2-3; length: 16; V: TRBV10-1; D: TRBD1; size: .
DNA: TGTGCCAGCAGACGACAGGGGGACCACGGGACCCAGTACTTC; CDR3: CASRRQGDHGTQYF; J: TRBJ2-5; length: 14; V: TRBV6-6; D: TRBD1; size: few
DNA: TGTGCCACCCTTTCCGCGCAGGCGGTCTACGAGCAGTACTTC; CDR3: CATLSAQAVYEQYF; J: TRBJ2-7; length: 14; V: TRBV6-6; D: .; size: many
DNA: TGCGCCAGCAGTTTACTATTGGGAAAAGAGACTGAAGCTTTCTTT; CDR3: CASSLLLGKETEAFF; J: TRBJ1-1; length: 15; V: TRBV5-1; D: .; size: many
DNA: TGCAGTGCTAGAGTCCCGGGGGCAACAGATACGCAGTATTTT; CDR3: CSARVPGATDTQYF; J: TRBJ2-3; length: 14; V: TRBV20-1; D: .; size: many
DNA: TGTGCCAGCAGTTACGGAGCGGAAAATGAGCAGTTCTTC; CDR3: CASSYGAENEQFF; J: TRBJ2-1; length: 13; V: TRBV6-5; D: .; size: many
DNA: TGCAGTGCTGGAGCCCTTCAGCCCCAGCATTTT; CDR3: CSAGALQPQHF; J: TRBJ1-5; length: 11; V: TRBV20-1; D: .; size: .
DNA: TGCAGTGCTGGGACCACCCAGGGGGCTATCGACGAGCAGTACTTC; CDR3: CSAGTTQGAIDEQYF; J: TRBJ2-7; length: 15; V: TRBV20-1; D: TRBD1; size: .
DNA: TGTGCCAGCAGCACACAGGGGGAGACTGAAGCTTTCTTT; CDR3: CASSTQGETEAFF; J: TRBJ1-1; length: 13; V: TRBV12-3/TRBV12-4; D: TRBD1; size: many
DNA: TGTGCCAGCAGCTTAGAGGGGTTCGTTGGAGATACGCAGTATTTT; CDR3: CASSLEGFVGDTQYF; J: TRBJ2-3; length: 15; V: TRBV7-3; D: .; size: few
DNA: TGCAGTGCTAGAGATTTGGCGGGGCGGACAGATACGCAGTATTTT; CDR3: CSARDLAGRTDTQYF; J: TRBJ2-3; length: 15; V: TRBV20-1; D: .; size: .
DNA: TGTGCCAGCAGGGTCTACAGGGAGCGGGGCACTGAAGCTTTCTTT; CDR3: CASRVYRERGTEAFF; J: TRBJ1-1; length: 15; V: TRBV28; D: .; size: few
DNA: TGTGCCGGCAGCTCCAGGGACAGGGGGGCCGAGCAGTACTTC; CDR3: CAGSSRDRGAEQYF; J: TRBJ2-7; length: 14; V: TRBV7-9; D: TRBD1; size: .
DNA: TGTGCCAGCACTCCCGGGGGGGGGCTTGGCAATCAGCCCCAGCATTTT; CDR3: CASTPGGGLGNQPQHF; J: TRBJ1-5; length: 16; V: TRBV6-5; D: .; size: .
DNA: TGTGCCAGCAGCTTAGTTTCCTACGGGCAGTACTTC; CDR3: CASSLVSYGQYF; J: TRBJ2-7; length: 12; V: TRBV7-8; D: .; size: many
DNA: TGTGCCAGCGGAGCAGACATGAACACTGAAGCTTTCTTT; CDR3: CASGADMNTEAFF; J: TRBJ1-1; length: 13; V: TRBV7-6; D: .; size: few
DNA: TGTGCCAGCACCTTAGACAGAGGCTCCTACGAGCAGTACTTC; CDR3: CASTLDRGSYEQYF; J: TRBJ2-7; length: 14; V: TRBV7-2; D: .; size: many
DNA: TGTGCCAGCAAACAGGCCCGGTACGGTAATTCACCCCTCCACTTT; CDR3: CASKQARYGNSPLHF; J: TRBJ1-6; length: 15; V: TRBV6-5; D: .; size: few
DNA: TGTGCCACCAGCACCGGAGATACTAGCGGGGGGATTGAGACCCAGTACTTC; CDR3: CATSTGDTSGGIETQYF; J: TRBJ2-5; length: 17; V: TRBV15; D: TRBD2; size: few
DNA: TGCAGTGCTAGAGATCCGGGGCCGAACACCGGGGAGCTGTTTTTT; CDR3: CSARDPGPNTGELFF; J: TRBJ2-2; length: 15; V: TRBV20-1; D: .; size: .
DNA: TGTGCCAGCAGCTTTGAGTCGGGATCCACTGAAGCTTTCTTT; CDR3: CASSFESGSTEAFF; J: TRBJ1-1; length: 14; V: TRBV7-9; D: .; size: .
DNA: TGTGCCAGCAGTTATGAGGCCAGGATCCAAGAGACCCAGTACTTC; CDR3: CASSYEARIQETQYF; J: TRBJ2-5; length: 15; V: TRBV28; D: .; size: few